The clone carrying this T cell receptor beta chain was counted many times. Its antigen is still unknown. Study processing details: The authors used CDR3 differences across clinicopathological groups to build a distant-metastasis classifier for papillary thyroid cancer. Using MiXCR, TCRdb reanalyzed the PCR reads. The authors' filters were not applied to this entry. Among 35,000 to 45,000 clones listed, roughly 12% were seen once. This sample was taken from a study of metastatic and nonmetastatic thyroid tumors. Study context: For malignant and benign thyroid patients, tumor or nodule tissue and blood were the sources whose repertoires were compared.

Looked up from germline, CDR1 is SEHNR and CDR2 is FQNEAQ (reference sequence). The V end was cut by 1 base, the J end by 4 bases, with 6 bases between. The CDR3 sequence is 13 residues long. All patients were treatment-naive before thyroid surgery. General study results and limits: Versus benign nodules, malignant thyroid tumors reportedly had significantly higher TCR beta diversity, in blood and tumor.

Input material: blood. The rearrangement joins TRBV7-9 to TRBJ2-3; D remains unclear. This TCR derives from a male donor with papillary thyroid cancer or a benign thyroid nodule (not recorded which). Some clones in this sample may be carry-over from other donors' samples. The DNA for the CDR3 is TGTGCCAGCAGCTTAGTTGGTGCAGATACGCAGTATTTT. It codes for CASSLVGADTQYF.